This T cell receptor (beta chain) derives from a study of blood T cell repertoires in COVID-19. Study as a whole: Collection of acute and convalescent COVID-19 samples took place in the United States, Italy and Spain. PBMCs, B-cell-depleted T cells, or T cells were the source of the cDNA or gDNA that made up the material.

The CDR3 is 13 amino acids. Per the germline V gene, CDR1 is MNHNS and CDR2 is SASEGT. Trimming removed 6 bases at V and 7 bases at J, with 12 bases between. Libraries were prepared by immunoSEQ multiplex PCR; TCRdb keeps only in-frame clonotypes and omits some of them. This sample has about 60,000 clones, with over 55% found just once. Sequencing was carried out using peripheral blood. This chain connects TRBV6-1 to TRBJ1-4; D is uncertain. This clonotype was sampled from an older woman with COVID-19, enrolled during active disease. The CDR3 DNA sequence: TGTGCCAGCAGCCGAAGGAGTCTTGAAAAACTGTTTTTT. Residues: CASSRRSLEKLFF.